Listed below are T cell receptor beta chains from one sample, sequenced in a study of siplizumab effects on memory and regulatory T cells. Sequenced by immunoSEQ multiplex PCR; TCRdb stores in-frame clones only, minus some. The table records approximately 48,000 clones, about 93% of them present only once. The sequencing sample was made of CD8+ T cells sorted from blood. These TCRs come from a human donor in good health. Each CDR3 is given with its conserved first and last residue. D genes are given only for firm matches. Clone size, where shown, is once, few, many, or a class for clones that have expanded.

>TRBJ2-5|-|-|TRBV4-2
TGTGCCAGCAGCAGCGTTCATGGGGGAGGAGAGACCCAGTACTTC
CASSSVHGGGETQYF
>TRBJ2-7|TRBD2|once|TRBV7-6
TGTGCCAGCAGCGGACTCAGCGGGGGGATTTACGAGCAGTACTTC
CASSGLSGGIYEQYF
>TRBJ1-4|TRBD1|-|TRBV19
TGTGCCAGTAGTACCGGGACAGGGGAACCAACAACTAATGAAAAACTGTTTTTT
CASSTGTGEPTTNEKLFF
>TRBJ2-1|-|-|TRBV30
TGTGCCTGGAGTGACAGTCACAATGAGCAGTTCTTC
CAWSDSHNEQFF
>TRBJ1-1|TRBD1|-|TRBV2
TGTGCCAGCAGAGACGACAGGGCTGAAGCTTTCTTT
CASRDDRAEAFF
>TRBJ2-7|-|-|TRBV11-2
TGTGCCAGCAGCTTAGCGTCCTCCTACGAGCAGTACTTC
CASSLASSYEQYF
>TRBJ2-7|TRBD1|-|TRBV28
TGTGCCAGCAGTTTCGTTTCTAAAGGGACAGTGCCTAACTACGAGCAGTACTTC
CASSFVSKGTVPNYEQYF
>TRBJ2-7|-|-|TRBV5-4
TGTGCCAGCAGCTCCTCCGACTGGAACCCCTACGAGCAGTACTTC
CASSSSDWNPYEQYF
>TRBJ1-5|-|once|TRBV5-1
TGCGCCAGCAGCTCCGGGGAAGGGAATCAGCCCCAGCATTTT
CASSSGEGNQPQHF
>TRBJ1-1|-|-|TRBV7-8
TGTGCCACCACACGGGTACGGGAGAACACTGAAGCTTTCTTT
CATTRVRENTEAFF
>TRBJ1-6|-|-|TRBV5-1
TGCGCCAGCAGCTTGAGGCAAGACTATAATTCACCCCTCCACTTT
CASSLRQDYNSPLHF
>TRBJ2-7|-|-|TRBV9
TGTGCCAGCAGCGAGACTACTGCAAATATCTACGAGCAGTACTTC
CASSETTANIYEQYF
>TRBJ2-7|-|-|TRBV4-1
TGCGCCAGCAGCCAAGAGGGCGGGTCCCCCTACGAGCAGTACTTC
CASSQEGGSPYEQYF
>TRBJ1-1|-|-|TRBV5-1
TGCGCCAGCAGCTTGGATGGGGAGGGGTACACTGAAGCTTTCTTT
CASSLDGEGYTEAFF
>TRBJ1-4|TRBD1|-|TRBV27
TGTGCCAGCAGTTTAGCCCGACAGGGGGTCGGAAAACTGTTTTTT
CASSLARQGVGKLFF
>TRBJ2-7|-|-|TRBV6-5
TGTGCCAGCAGTTACGAACCACAGGGTATATACGAGCAGTACTTC
CASSYEPQGIYEQYF
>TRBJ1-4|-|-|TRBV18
TGTGCCAGCTCGCAGCTTGATGAAAAACTGTTTTTT
CASSQLDEKLFF
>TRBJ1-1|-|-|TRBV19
TGTGCCAGTGCCCAGCTTAGAGGGACTGAAGCTTTCTTT
CASAQLRGTEAFF
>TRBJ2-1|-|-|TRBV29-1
TGCAGCGTTGAAGATAGTATGGGGGGTGCGGAGGGGTTCTTC
CSVEDSMGGAEGFF
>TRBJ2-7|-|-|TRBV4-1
TGCGCCAGCAGCGAAGCCAGGTCCTACGAGCAGTACTTC
CASSEARSYEQYF
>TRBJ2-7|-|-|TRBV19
TGTGCCAGTAGTATAGTTTTACAGGGCCCTCAGTACTTC
CASSIVLQGPQYF
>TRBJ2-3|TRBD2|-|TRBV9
TGTGCCAGCAGCTCCCGGGGGAGCGGGAGGGCCCTTGGTACAGATACGCAGTATTTT
CASSSRGSGRALGTDTQYF
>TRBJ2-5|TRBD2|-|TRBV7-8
TGTGCCAGCAGCTTATATCCTAGCGGCCAAGAGACCCAGTACTTC
CASSLYPSGQETQYF
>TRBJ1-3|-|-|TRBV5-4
TGTGCCAGCAGCTTGTCCCGGTTGGGGTACTCTGGAAACACCATATATTTT
CASSLSRLGYSGNTIYF
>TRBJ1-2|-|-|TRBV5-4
TGTGCCAGCAGCTTGTTGAAGGTGGACAGTTATGGCTACACCTTC
CASSLLKVDSYGYTF
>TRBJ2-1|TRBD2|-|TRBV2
TGTGCCAGCCTACTACCTAGCGGGGACTGGCAGTTCTTC
CASLLPSGDWQFF
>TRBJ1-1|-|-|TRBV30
TGTGCCTGGAGTGTAGCTGGGGGTACTGAAGCTTTCTTT
CAWSVAGGTEAFF
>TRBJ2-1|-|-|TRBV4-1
TGCGCCAGCAGCCAAGAGTACCCTAGCTTTGGGAATGAGCAGTTCTTC
CASSQEYPSFGNEQFF
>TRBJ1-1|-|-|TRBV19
TGTGCCAGTCAATTCGTCCCCACTCACCCGGTGGATGAAGCTTTCTTT
CASQFVPTHPVDEAFF
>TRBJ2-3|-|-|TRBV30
TGTGCCTGGAGCGAAGACTTCACAGATACGCAGTATTTT
CAWSEDFTDTQYF
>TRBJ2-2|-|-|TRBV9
TGTGCCAGCGGGCTGGGCGGAAACACCGGGGAGCTGTTTTTT
CASGLGGNTGELFF
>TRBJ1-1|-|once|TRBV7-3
TGTGCCAGCAGCCAAGGGGATAAAGCTTTCTTT
CASSQGDKAFF
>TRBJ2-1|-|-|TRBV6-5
TGTGCCAGCAGTTACTCGGAGGGGGCCCGGAACAATGAGCAGTTCTTC
CASSYSEGARNNEQFF
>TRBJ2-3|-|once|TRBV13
TGTGCCAGCAGCTTGGAAGATACGCAGTATTTT
CASSLEDTQYF
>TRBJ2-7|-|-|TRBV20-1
TGCAGTGCTAGAGATTCCTACGAGCAGTACTTC
CSARDSYEQYF
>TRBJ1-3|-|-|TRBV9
TGTGCCAGCAGCGTAGAGGGGACTGGAAACACCATATATTTT
CASSVEGTGNTIYF
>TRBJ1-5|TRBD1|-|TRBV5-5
TGTGCCAGCAGCCCCGGACAGGGGGCTGGCAATCAGCCCCAGCATTTT
CASSPGQGAGNQPQHF
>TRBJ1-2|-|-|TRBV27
TGTGCCAGCAGTTTAGGGGGTGGTGGCTATGGCTACACCTTC
CASSLGGGGYGYTF
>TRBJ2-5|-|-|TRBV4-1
TGCGCCAGCAGCCAAGATACTTCAGGGTTACAAGAGACCCAGTACTTC
CASSQDTSGLQETQYF
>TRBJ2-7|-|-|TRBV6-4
TGTGCCAGCAGTGATGGTCTTAGTCGGCGGGGCTACGAGCAGTACTTC
CASSDGLSRRGYEQYF
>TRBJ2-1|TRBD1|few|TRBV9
TGTGCCAGCAGCGTAGCACAGGGGGCGTTCAATGAGCAGTTCTTC
CASSVAQGAFNEQFF
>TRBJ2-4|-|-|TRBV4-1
TGCGCCAGCAGCCAAGATCCCAGGGTAGCCAAAAACATTCAGTACTTC
CASSQDPRVAKNIQYF
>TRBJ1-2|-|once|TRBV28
TGTGCCAGCAGTCCCCGCATTGGCTATGGCTACACCTTC
CASSPRIGYGYTF
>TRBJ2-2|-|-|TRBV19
TGTGCCAGTAGCCCTTTAACGACGGGGTCGGTCACCGGGGAGCTGTTTTTT
CASSPLTTGSVTGELFF
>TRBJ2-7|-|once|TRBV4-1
TGCGCCAGCAGCCAAGTTTCCGGTTCCCGGAGGGAGCAGTACTTC
CASSQVSGSRREQYF
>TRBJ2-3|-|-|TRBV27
TGTGCCAGCAGTTTCGGAGCGTCTGATACGCAGTATTTT
CASSFGASDTQYF
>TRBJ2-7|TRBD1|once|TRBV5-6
TGTGCCAGCAGCTCGGGGACAGGGGGCGCCGAGCAGTACTTC
CASSSGTGGAEQYF
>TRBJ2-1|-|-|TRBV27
TGTGCCAGCAGCCGCTATCGAGGGAGCTCCTACAATGAGCAGTTCTTC
CASSRYRGSSYNEQFF
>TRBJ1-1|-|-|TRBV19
TGTGCCAGTAGTATAGATCCCCAGGGACTGAACACTGAAGCTTTCTTT
CASSIDPQGLNTEAFF
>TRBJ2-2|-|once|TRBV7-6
TGTGCCAGCAGCTCCTTGACCGCAAACACCGGGGAGCTGTTTTTT
CASSSLTANTGELFF
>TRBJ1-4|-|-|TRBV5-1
TGCGCCAGCACTCGGGAAAAACTGTTTTTT
CASTREKLFF
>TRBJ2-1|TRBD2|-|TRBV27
TGTGCCAGCAGTTTATCTAGCGGGAGCTCCTACAATGAGCAGTTCTTC
CASSLSSGSSYNEQFF
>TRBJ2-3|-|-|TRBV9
TGTGCCAGCAGCGAATACGGGGGAGATGCAGCAGATACGCAGTATTTT
CASSEYGGDAADTQYF
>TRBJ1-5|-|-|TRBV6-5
TGTGCCATCAGTTCAGGGGCCATCAATCAGCCCCAGCATTTT
CAISSGAINQPQHF